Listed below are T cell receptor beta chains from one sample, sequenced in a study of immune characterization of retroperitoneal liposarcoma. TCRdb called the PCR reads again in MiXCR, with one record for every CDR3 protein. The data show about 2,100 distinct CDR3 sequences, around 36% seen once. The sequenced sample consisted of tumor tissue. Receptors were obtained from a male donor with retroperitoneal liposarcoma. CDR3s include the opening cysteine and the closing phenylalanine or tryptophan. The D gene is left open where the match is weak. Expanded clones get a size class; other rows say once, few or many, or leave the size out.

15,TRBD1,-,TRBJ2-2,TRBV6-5,TGTGCCAGCGTAACCGGGACAGGTTACACCGGGGAGCTGTTTTTT,CASVTGTGYTGELFF
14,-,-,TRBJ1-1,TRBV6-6,TGTGCCAGCAGAGGTCTAAACATGAACACTGAAGCTTTCTTT,CASRGLNMNTEAFF
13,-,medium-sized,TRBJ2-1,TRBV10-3,TGTGCCATCCGAGCGTCCACGGACAATGAGCAGTTCTTC,CAIRASTDNEQFF
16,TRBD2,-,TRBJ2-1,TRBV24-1,TGTGCCACCAGTGATCGTGCGGGAGCGGCCTACAATGAGCAGTTCTTC,CATSDRAGAAYNEQFF
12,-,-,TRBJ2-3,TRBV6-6,TGTGCCAGCAGTTACTCGCAGGATACGCAGTATTTT,CASSYSQDTQYF
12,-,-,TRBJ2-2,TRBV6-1,TGTGCCGGTTACAGGGTCACCGGGGAGCTGTTTTTT,CAGYRVTGELFF
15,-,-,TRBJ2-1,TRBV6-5,TGTGCCAGCAGTTACACCTCGACAGGACTAGGAGAGCAGTTCTTC,CASSYTSTGLGEQFF
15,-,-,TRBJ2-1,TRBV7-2,TGTGCCAGCACCATGGCCCTCGGGCCCTACTACGAGCAGTTCTTC,CASTMALGPYYEQFF
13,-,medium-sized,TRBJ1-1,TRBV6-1,TGTGCCAGCAGTCAAGGGGGTTGGACTGAAGCTTTCTTT,CASSQGGWTEAFF
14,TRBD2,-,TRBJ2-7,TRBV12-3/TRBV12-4,TGTGCCAGCAGTCGGACTAGCGCGGACTACGAGCAGTACTTC,CASSRTSADYEQYF
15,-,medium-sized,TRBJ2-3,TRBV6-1,TGTGCCAGCAGTGAAGCAGGGACAAGCACAGATACGCAGTATTTT,CASSEAGTSTDTQYF
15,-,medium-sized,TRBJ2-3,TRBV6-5,TGTGCCAGCAGTTACGGACAGACTAGCACAGATACGCAGTATTTT,CASSYGQTSTDTQYF
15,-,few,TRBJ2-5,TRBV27,TGTGCCAGCAGTTTGGGGCGGGGCCTACAAGAGACCCAGTACTTC,CASSLGRGLQETQYF
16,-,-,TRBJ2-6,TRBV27,TGTGCCAGCAGTGGGTCGGGCGTCTCTGGGGCCAACGTCCTGACTTTC,CASSGSGVSGANVLTF
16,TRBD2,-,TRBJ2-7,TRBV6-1,TGTGCCAGCAGTCCCCTGGAGGGGCTAGCGGCCTACGAGCAGTACTTC,CASSPLEGLAAYEQYF
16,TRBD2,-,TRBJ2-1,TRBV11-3,TGTGCCAGCAGCTTAGTTGTGCGGGAGGGCCGAGAGACCCAGTTCTTC,CASSLVVREGRETQFF
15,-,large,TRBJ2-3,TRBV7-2,TGTGCCAGCAGCTTAGACAGCGGAGGCACAGATACGCAGTATTTT,CASSLDSGGTDTQYF
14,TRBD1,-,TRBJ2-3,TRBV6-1,TGTGCCAGCAGTGAATCCCCGGACAGGGATACGCAGTATTTT,CASSESPDRDTQYF
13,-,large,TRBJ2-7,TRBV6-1,TGTGCCAGCAAGGGTCGAACCTACAATGAGCAGTACTTC,CASKGRTYNEQYF
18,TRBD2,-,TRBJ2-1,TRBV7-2,TGTGCCAGCAGCTTAGCTTCTAGCGGGAGTTCCTACTCCTACGAGCAGTTCTTC,CASSLASSGSSYSYEQFF
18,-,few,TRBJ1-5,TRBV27,TGTGCCAGCAGTTTCCCCGTCTCAGGGGCGGGGGGCAATCAGCCCCAGCATTTT,CASSFPVSGAGGNQPQHF
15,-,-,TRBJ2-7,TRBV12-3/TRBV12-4,TGTGCCAGCAGCCGGAGGCGGGCCCAAAACTACGAGCAGTACTTC,CASSRRRAQNYEQYF
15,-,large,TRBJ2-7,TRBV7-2,TGTGCCAGCAGCCCTTTGTATGGGGCCTACAATGAGCAGTACTTC,CASSPLYGAYNEQYF
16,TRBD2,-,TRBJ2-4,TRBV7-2,TGTGCCAGCAGCTTGTCTGCGGGAGTTACCAAAAACATTCAGTACTTC,CASSLSAGVTKNIQYF
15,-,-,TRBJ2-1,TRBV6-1,TGTGCCAGCAGTTGGGGAACCAAGGCTAGGAATGAGCAGTTCTTC,CASSWGTKARNEQFF
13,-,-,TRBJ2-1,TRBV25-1,TGTGCCAGCAGTAAAGGTGGTTACAATGAGCAGTTCTTC,CASSKGGYNEQFF
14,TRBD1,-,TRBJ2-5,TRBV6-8,TGTGCCAGCAGTAGGACAGGGGAGCTGGAGACCCAGTACTTC,CASSRTGELETQYF
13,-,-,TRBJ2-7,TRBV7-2,TGTGCCAGCAGCTTACGCCCTCTGTTCGAGCAGTACTTC,CASSLRPLFEQYF
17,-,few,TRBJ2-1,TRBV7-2,TGTGCCAGCAGCTTATTCGTGTCGACAGGCTACTCCTACGAGCAGTTCTTC,CASSLFVSTGYSYEQFF
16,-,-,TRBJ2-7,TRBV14,TGTGCCAGCAGCTATTATACAGGGACCCGCTCCTACGAGCAGTACTTC,CASSYYTGTRSYEQYF
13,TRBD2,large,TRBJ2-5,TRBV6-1,TGTGCCAGCAGGATCGGGGGGGAAGAGACCCAGTACTTC,CASRIGGEETQYF
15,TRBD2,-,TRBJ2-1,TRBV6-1,TGTGCCAGCAGTGAAGAGCGGGATTCCTACAATGAGCAGTTCTTC,CASSEERDSYNEQFF
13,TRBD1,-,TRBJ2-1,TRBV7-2,TGTGCCAGCAGCTTAAGGACAGGCAATGAGCAGTTCTTC,CASSLRTGNEQFF
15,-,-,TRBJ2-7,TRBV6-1,TGTGCCAGCAGTGTAAACCCCACAGTTTTCTACGAGCAGTACTTC,CASSVNPTVFYEQYF
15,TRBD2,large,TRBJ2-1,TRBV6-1,TGTGCCAGCAGTGAATTTGTCGGGAGGGGAAATGAGCAGTTCTTC,CASSEFVGRGNEQFF
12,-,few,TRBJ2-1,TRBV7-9,TGTGCCAGCAGCTCCACCCAAGAGACCCAGTTCTTC,CASSSTQETQFF
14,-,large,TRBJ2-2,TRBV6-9,TGTGCCAGCAGTTCCCCAGGAAACACCGGGGAGCTGTTTTTT,CASSSPGNTGELFF
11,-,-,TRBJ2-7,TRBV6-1,TGTGCCAGCTCGTGGGGGAATGAGCAGTACTTC,CASSWGNEQYF
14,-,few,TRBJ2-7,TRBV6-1,TGTGCCAGCAGCGGTACTAGAGGACCCTACGAGCAGTACTTC,CASSGTRGPYEQYF
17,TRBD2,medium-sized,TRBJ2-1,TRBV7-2,TGTGCCAGCAGCTTAGCCCCAACTAGCGGGAAAGGGAATGAGCAGTTCTTC,CASSLAPTSGKGNEQFF
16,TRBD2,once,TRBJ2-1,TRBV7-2,TGTGCCAGCAGCTTGTCTGCGGGAGTTACCAAAAACATTCAGTTCTTC,CASSLSAGVTKNIQFF
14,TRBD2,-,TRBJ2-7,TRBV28,TGTGCCAGCTATCAGGGCGGGAGTTCCTACGAGCAGTACTTC,CASYQGGSSYEQYF